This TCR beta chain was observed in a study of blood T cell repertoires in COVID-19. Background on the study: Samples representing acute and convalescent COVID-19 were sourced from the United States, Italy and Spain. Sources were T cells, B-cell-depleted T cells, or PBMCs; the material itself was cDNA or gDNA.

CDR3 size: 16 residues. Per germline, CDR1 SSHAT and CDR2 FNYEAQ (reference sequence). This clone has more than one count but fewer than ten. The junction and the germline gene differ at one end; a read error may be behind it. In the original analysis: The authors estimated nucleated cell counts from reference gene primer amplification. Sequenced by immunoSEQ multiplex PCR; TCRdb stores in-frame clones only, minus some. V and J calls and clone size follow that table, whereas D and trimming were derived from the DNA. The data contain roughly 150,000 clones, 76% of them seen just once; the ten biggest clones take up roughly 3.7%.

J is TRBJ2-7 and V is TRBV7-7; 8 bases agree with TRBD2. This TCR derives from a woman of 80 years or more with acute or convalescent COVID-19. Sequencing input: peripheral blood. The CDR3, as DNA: TGTGCTAGCAGCCCCGGGGGGGGCGGGGGATCCTACGAGCAGTACTTC. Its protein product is CASSPGGGGGSYEQYF.